This T cell receptor (beta chain) derives from a study of T cell responses to AZD1222 COVID-19 vaccine. Points from the study as a whole: Donors were largely white British and mainly female; clonal diversity was possibly underestimated. Increases in Spike-specific TCR breadth and depth were seen after two AZD1222 doses. Repertoire sampling occurred only after the peak T cell response. Across the whole spike, CD4 TCRs peaked at regions 160-218 and 743-854.

The protocol was immunoSEQ multiplex PCR, while the TCRdb copy is restricted to in-frame clones and leaves out a portion. The sample lists more than 120,000 clones, about 82% occurring once. As regards this clone: What it recognizes is unknown.

This material consisted of peripheral blood, taken 28 days after the second AZD1222 dose. The source is an adult who received the AZD1222 COVID-19 vaccine.

The CDR3 DNA reads as TGTGCCAGCAGCCAGCCCTCGACCGGGAAAAACATTCAGTACTTC. It yields the protein CASSQPSTGKNIQYF. J is TRBJ2-4 and V is TRBV3-1 (or the pseudogene TRBV3-2); D uncertain. Germline CDR1 and CDR2: LGHDT and YNNKEL (reference sequence). V gave up 3 bases and J gave up 4 bases, with 13 bases separating them. The CDR3 has 15 residues.